The clone carrying this T cell receptor beta chain was recorded many times. Its ends do not fully match the called genes, so a read error is possible. These data are taken from a study of low-dose radiotherapy and immunotherapy resistance in tumors. As for the study in general: Patients took aspirin 300 mg by mouth once daily. This continued for four cycles, starting on cycle 1 day 1.

TRAV- and TRBV-specific primers, spanning alpha and beta chains, primed first-strand cDNA. PCR amplification of the TCRs was performed with Phusion for 20 PCR cycles, and it relied on a constant-region primer together with a V-primer adapter. TCRdb recomputed calls from the reads with MiXCR, one row per CDR3 protein. The data show around 99,000 distinct CDR3 sequences, under 9.5% seen once. Germline V gives CDR1 MDHEN, CDR2 SYDVKM. The CDR3 consists of 15 residues. Time point: before trial treatment. All eligible patients presented with advanced solid tumors that contained no tumor-infiltrating lymphocytes.

The specimen comprised PBMCs, sampled before treatment. The TCR sequence derives from a male donor with prostate cancer. The chain is built from TRBV28 and TRBJ2-1; no definite D call. The CDR3 sequence is CASSVWDLTYNEQFF. CDR3 nucleotides: TGTGCCAGCAGTGTATGGGATTTGACCTACAATGAGCAGTTCTTC.